This T cell receptor (beta chain) was documented in a study of T cells after yellow fever vaccination. Study context: The fractions with low cell numbers were processed using SMART-Seq v4 Ultra Low Input. Study-level findings and limits: Faster peaking, at day 5 versus 15, marked a secondary response that was weaker. CD4 and CD8 compartments shared a small share of clonotypes, likely from convergent recombination.

Turning to this clonotype: Its specificity is not known.

The TCR cDNA carried a universal primer site and UMIs from 5'RACE template switching. From the 5' RACE reads, TCRdb called clonotypes with MiXCR, one entry per CDR3 protein. Here the sample spans fewer than 650,000 distinct CDR3 sequences, 20% to 25% being singletons. The germline gives CDR1 SEHNR, CDR2 FQNEAQ (reference sequence). This CDR3 comprises 16 residues. Trimming shortened V by 5 bases and J by 3 bases, and 19 bases separated the two germline ends. The chain carries TRBV7-9 and TRBJ1-1; tentative D call: TRBD1 (5 bases). The starting material was PBMCs, obtained less than 25 days after the first yellow fever vaccination. The clonotype comes from a man aged 18-30 years who received the YFV17D yellow fever vaccine. The CDR3 spells CASSVHRMEGDTEAFF. CDR3 in DNA: TGTGCCAGCAGCGTCCACAGGATGGAAGGCGACACTGAAGCTTTCTTT. Filled out from reference TRBV7-9 and TRBJ1-1, the complete variable domain reads DTGVSQNPRHKITKRGQNVTFRCDPISEHNRLYWYRQTLGQGPEFLTYFQNEAQLEKSRLLSDRFSAERPKGSFSTLEIQRTEQGDSAMYLCASSVHRMEGDTEAFFGQGTRLTVV.